This is a list of T cell receptor beta chains from one sample in a study of T cells in Graves' hyperthyroidism and ophthalmopathy. MiXCR was run by TCRdb on the multiplex PCR reads, yielding one entry per CDR3 protein. The sample shows under 400,000 distinct CDR3 sequences, 15% to 20% of them seen only once. Input material: blood. Every receptor here comes from a woman aged 50 to 60 with Graves' hyperthyroidism. Each CDR3 is given with its conserved first and last residue. The order of the fields is J gene, V gene, D gene, clone size, CDR3 protein, CDR3 DNA. The D gene is left open where the match is weak. Some rows mark clone size as missing; the rest say once, few, many or name a class of expanded clone.

>TRBJ1-5|TRBV15|-|many
CATSRGGSPNQPQHF
TGTGCCACCAGCAGAGGCGGGAGTCCCAATCAGCCCCAGCATTTT
>TRBJ1-1|TRBV6-1|-|many
CASSQSGALPEAFF
TGTGCCAGCAGTCAGTCCGGGGCCCTCCCCGAAGCTTTCTTT
>TRBJ2-3|TRBV2|TRBD1|-
CASSATGFTDTQYF
TGTGCCAGCAGTGCGACAGGGTTCACAGATACGCAGTATTTT
>TRBJ2-5|TRBV12-3/TRBV12-4|TRBD2|many
CATTLAGVEETQYF
TGTGCCACTACGCTCGCGGGAGTGGAGGAGACCCAGTACTTC
>TRBJ2-4|TRBV11-2|-|few
CASSPSGVWAKNIQYF
TGTGCCAGCAGCCCTAGTGGGGTCTGGGCCAAAAACATTCAGTACTTC
>TRBJ1-6|TRBV6-1|TRBD1|few
CASSEVLGQPPLHF
TGTGCCAGCAGTGAAGTATTGGGACAGCCGCCCCTCCACTTT
>TRBJ1-2|TRBV5-6|TRBD1|-
CASSLFGTGESNYGYTF
TGTGCCAGCAGCTTGTTTGGGACAGGGGAATCTAACTATGGCTACACCTTC
>TRBJ1-4|TRBV18|-|few
CASSRAAQNEKLFF
TGTGCCAGCTCACGGGCGGCTCAGAATGAAAAACTGTTTTTT
>TRBJ2-3|TRBV3-1|TRBD2|-
CASSQGGGAADTQYF
TGTGCCAGCAGCCAAGGCGGGGGGGCAGCAGATACGCAGTATTTT
>TRBJ1-1|TRBV27|TRBD1|many
CASSLSRDSAEAFF
TGTGCCAGCAGTCTCTCCCGGGACAGCGCTGAAGCTTTCTTT
>TRBJ2-3|TRBV7-2|TRBD1|many
CASSLGQGILDTQYF
TGTGCCAGCAGCTTGGGACAGGGGATTCTAGATACGCAGTATTTT
>TRBJ2-7|TRBV11-2|-|many
CASSPTGTTSYEQYF
TGTGCCAGCAGCCCAACCGGGACCACCTCCTACGAGCAGTACTTC
>TRBJ1-4|TRBV20-1|-|few
CSARTADLNEKLFF
TGCAGTGCTAGAACAGCGGACCTTAATGAAAAACTGTTTTTT
>TRBJ2-5|TRBV3-1|-|many
CASSQEETQYF
TGCGCCAGCAGCCAAGAAGAGACCCAGTACTTC
>TRBJ2-1|TRBV11-1|-|many
CASSLSMPNDNEQFF
TGTGCCAGCAGCTTAAGTATGCCAAACGACAATGAGCAGTTCTTC
>TRBJ2-5|TRBV6-4|-|-
CASSRHPGETQYF
TGTGCCAGCAGTCGACACCCAGGGGAGACCCAGTACTTC
>TRBJ1-3|TRBV3-1|-|-
CASSQVGNTIYF
TGTGCCAGCAGCCAAGTTGGAAACACCATATATTTT
>TRBJ1-1|TRBV5-1|-|many
CASSSRQATEAFF
TGCGCCAGCAGCTCAAGACAGGCCACTGAAGCTTTCTTT
>TRBJ1-6|TRBV11-1|-|-
CASSSNPGLGYSPLHF
TGTGCCAGCAGCTCAAACCCGGGACTGGGGTATTCACCCCTCCACTTT
>TRBJ2-1|TRBV5-1|-|-
CASSLARDEQFF
TGCGCCAGCAGCTTGGCCAGGGACGAGCAGTTCTTC
>TRBJ2-2|TRBV7-9|-|-
CASSLVEAGELFF
TGTGCCAGCAGCTTAGTAGAGGCCGGGGAGCTGTTTTTT
>TRBJ2-4|TRBV5-1|-|-
CASSLDRADIQYF
TGCGCCAGCAGCTTGGACAGGGCGGACATTCAGTACTTC
>TRBJ1-2|TRBV14|-|few
CASSQARFNYGYTF
TGTGCCAGCAGCCAAGCCAGGTTTAACTATGGCTACACCTTC
>TRBJ1-2|TRBV12-3/TRBV12-4|-|-
CASSFVNTDYGYTF
TGTGCCAGCAGTTTTGTGAATACAGACTATGGCTACACCTTC
>TRBJ2-1|TRBV6-5|TRBD2|few
CASSDSTSSLEQFF
TGTGCCAGCAGTGACTCGACTAGCTCCCTCGAGCAGTTCTTC
>TRBJ2-2|TRBV7-9|-|-
CASILGTRGELFF
TGTGCCAGCATCCTAGGGACGCGCGGGGAGCTGTTTTTT
>TRBJ2-5|TRBV19|-|few
CASSMGGRLETQYF
TGTGCCAGTAGTATGGGAGGTAGGCTCGAGACCCAGTACTTC
>TRBJ2-7|TRBV28|-|few
CASKFSSRYEQYF
TGTGCCAGCAAGTTTAGTAGCCGCTACGAGCAGTACTTC
>TRBJ2-1|TRBV2|-|many
CASSDGLRQFF
TGTGCCAGCAGTGATGGGCTTAGGCAGTTCTTC
>TRBJ2-1|TRBV6-1|-|-
CASSLRVESYNEQFF
TGTGCCAGCAGTCTCAGGGTGGAGTCCTACAATGAGCAGTTCTTC
>TRBJ2-1|TRBV5-8|-|-
CASSFAFSYNEHFF
TGTGCCAGCAGCTTTGCGTTCTCCTACAATGAGCATTTCTTC
>TRBJ2-1|TRBV2|TRBD2|-
CASSDGTSGGYNEQFF
TGTGCCAGCAGTGACGGGACTAGCGGGGGGTACAATGAGCAGTTCTTC
>TRBJ1-2|TRBV19|-|-
CASSTRTSYGYTF
TGTGCCAGTAGTACCCGGACCTCATATGGCTACACCTTC
>TRBJ2-1|TRBV5-4|-|few
CASSLDPAGISYNEQFF
TGTGCCAGCAGCTTGGATCCGGCGGGAATCTCCTACAATGAGCAGTTCTTC
>TRBJ1-2|TRBV18|TRBD1|-
CASSPETGGNYGYTF
TGTGCCAGCTCACCTGAGACAGGGGGTAACTATGGCTACACCTTC
>TRBJ1-4|TRBV12-3/TRBV12-4|-|-
CASSLRNLGEKLFF
TGTGCCAGCAGTTTACGAAACCTGGGGGAAAAACTGTTTTTT
>TRBJ1-1|TRBV2|-|many
CASRREVEAFF
TGTGCCAGCAGGCGTGAAGTCGAAGCTTTCTTT
>TRBJ2-1|TRBV15|TRBD2|-
CATSRGLESGSLYNEQFF
TGTGCCACCAGCAGAGGTCTGGAAAGCGGGAGTTTGTACAATGAGCAGTTCTTC
>TRBJ2-1|TRBV5-6|TRBD1|many
CASSPTDRVNEQFF
TGTGCCAGCAGCCCGACGGACAGGGTCAATGAGCAGTTCTTC
>TRBJ2-1|TRBV12-3/TRBV12-4|TRBD2|-
CASSPARGGGEQFF
TGTGCCAGCAGTCCCGCTCGCGGGGGGGGTGAGCAGTTCTTC
>TRBJ1-1|TRBV18|-|many
CASSPRATHRTEAFF
TGTGCCAGCTCACCACGGGCGACCCATCGCACTGAAGCTTTCTTT
>TRBJ1-1|TRBV3-1|-|many
CASSQEGVDTEAFF
TGTGCCAGCAGCCAAGAGGGTGTGGACACTGAAGCTTTCTTT
>TRBJ1-2|TRBV20-1|-|-
CSAPWGSGGYTF
TGCAGTGCCCCCTGGGGCAGCGGCGGCTACACCTTC
>TRBJ2-5|TRBV5-1|TRBD1|-
CASSPVPGQGQQETQYF
TGCGCCAGCAGCCCAGTCCCGGGACAGGGCCAACAAGAGACCCAGTACTTC
>TRBJ2-1|TRBV19|TRBD1|-
CASSSRTGPWLEQFF
TGTGCCAGTAGTTCACGGACAGGGCCCTGGTTGGAGCAGTTCTTC
>TRBJ2-3|TRBV5-4|TRBD2|-
CASSRDSGGSTDTQYF
TGTGCCAGCAGCCGAGATAGCGGGGGGTCGACAGATACGCAGTATTTT
>TRBJ2-7|TRBV5-1|TRBD1|-
CASSSGTGRYDEQYF
TGCGCCAGCAGCTCCGGGACAGGACGCTACGACGAGCAGTACTTC
>TRBJ1-6|TRBV5-4|-|-
CASSLAGFTGNSPLHF
TGTGCCAGCAGCTTGGCTGGCTTTACGGGGAATTCACCCCTCCACTTT
>TRBJ2-1|TRBV6-2/TRBV6-3|-|once
CASSVGARNNEQFF
TGTGCCAGCAGTGTGGGGGCGAGAAACAATGAGCAGTTCTTC
>TRBJ2-1|TRBV11-2|-|few
CASSLVRGLGNEQFF
TGTGCCAGCAGCTTAGTTCGGGGTTTGGGCAATGAGCAGTTCTTC
>TRBJ2-4|TRBV12-3/TRBV12-4|TRBD2|-
CASSFWGGSVKNIQYF
TGTGCCAGCAGTTTCTGGGGGGGTTCTGTCAAAAACATTCAGTACTTC
>TRBJ1-1|TRBV7-3|TRBD1|-
CASSSYEGADTEAFF
TGTGCCAGCAGCTCCTATGAGGGGGCGGACACTGAAGCTTTCTTT